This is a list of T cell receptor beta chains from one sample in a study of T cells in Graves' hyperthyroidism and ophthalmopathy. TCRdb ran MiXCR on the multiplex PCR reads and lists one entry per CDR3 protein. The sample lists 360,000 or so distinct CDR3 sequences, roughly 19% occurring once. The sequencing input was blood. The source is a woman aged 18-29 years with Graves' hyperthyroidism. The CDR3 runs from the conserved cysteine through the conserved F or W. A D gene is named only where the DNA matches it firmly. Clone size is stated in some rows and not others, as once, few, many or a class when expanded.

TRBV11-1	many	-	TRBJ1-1	CASSFLPLTEKNTEAFF	TGTGCCAGCAGCTTTCTGCCATTGACAGAGAAGAACACTGAAGCTTTCTTT
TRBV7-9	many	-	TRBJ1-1	CASSLEIGPGTEAFF	TGTGCCAGCAGCTTAGAGATAGGGCCGGGCACTGAAGCTTTCTTT
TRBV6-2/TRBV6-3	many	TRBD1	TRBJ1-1	CASSYRGQTEAFF	TGTGCCAGCAGTTACAGGGGGCAGACTGAAGCTTTCTTT
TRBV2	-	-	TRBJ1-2	CASSARGIGAYGYTF	TGTGCCAGCAGTGCCCGCGGGATAGGGGCCTATGGTTACACCTTC
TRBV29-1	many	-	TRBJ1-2	CSVEPGNYGYTF	TGCAGCGTTGAACCGGGAAACTATGGCTACACCTTC
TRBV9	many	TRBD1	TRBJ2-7	CASSVVDRGHQYF	TGTGCCAGCAGCGTAGTGGACAGGGGCCACCAGTACTTC
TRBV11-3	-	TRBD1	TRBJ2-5	CASSLDGDRETQYF	TGTGCCAGCAGCTTAGATGGGGACAGGGAGACCCAGTACTTC
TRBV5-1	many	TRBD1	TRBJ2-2	CASSPDRGDTGELFF	TGCGCCAGCAGCCCAGACAGGGGCGATACCGGGGAGCTGTTTTTT
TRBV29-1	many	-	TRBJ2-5	CSVPSETQYF	TGCAGCGTTCCCTCGGAGACCCAGTACTTC
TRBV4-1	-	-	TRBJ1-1	CASSQPSGQTYTEAFF	TGCGCCAGCAGCCAACCCTCCGGACAGACCTACACTGAAGCTTTCTTT
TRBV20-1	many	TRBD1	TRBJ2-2	CSARGTGATGELFF	TGCAGTGCTAGAGGGACAGGGGCCACCGGGGAGCTGTTTTTT
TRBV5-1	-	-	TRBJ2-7	CVSSLGGGLYEQYF	TGCGTCAGCAGCTTGGGTGGGGGCCTCTACGAGCAGTACTTC
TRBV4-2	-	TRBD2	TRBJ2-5	CASSPRGGGGETQYF	TGTGCCAGCAGCCCGAGGGGCGGGGGAGGGGAGACCCAGTACTTC
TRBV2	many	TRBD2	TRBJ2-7	CASKYSGGAPYEQYF	TGTGCCAGCAAATATAGCGGGGGGGCCCCCTACGAGCAGTACTTC
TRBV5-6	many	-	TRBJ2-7	CASSVGPYEQYF	TGTGCCAGCAGCGTAGGTCCCTACGAGCAGTACTTC
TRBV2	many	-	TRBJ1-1	CASSEQGRPRGEAFF	TGTGCCAGCAGTGAACAGGGGCGACCGCGGGGGGAAGCTTTCTTT
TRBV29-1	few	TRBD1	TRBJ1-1	CSVERQGGDTGAFF	TGCAGCGTTGAACGACAGGGGGGTGACACTGGAGCTTTCTTT
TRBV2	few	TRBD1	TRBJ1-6	CASSRDRVTSPLHF	TGTGCCAGCAGCCGGGACAGGGTTACTTCACCCCTCCACTTT
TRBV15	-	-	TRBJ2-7	CATSRVPIYDQYF	TGTGCCACCAGCAGAGTCCCTATCTACGATCAGTACTTC
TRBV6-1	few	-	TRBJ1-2	CASSDDPRDGYTF	TGTGCCAGCAGTGATGACCCCCGGGATGGCTACACCTTC
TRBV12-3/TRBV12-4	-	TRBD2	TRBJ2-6	CASSLGLAVVSGANVLTF	TGTGCCAGCAGCCTTGGACTAGCGGTGGTATCTGGGGCCAACGTCCTGACTTTC
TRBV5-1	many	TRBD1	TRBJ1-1	CASSLVGPDRGVGHTEAFF	TGCGCCAGCAGCTTGGTCGGGCCGGACAGGGGAGTCGGGCACACTGAAGCTTTCTTT
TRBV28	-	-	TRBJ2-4	CASSLMGEVAKNIQYF	TGTGCCAGCAGTTTAATGGGGGAGGTAGCCAAAAACATTCAGTACTTC
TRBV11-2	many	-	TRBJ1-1	CASSLIGHSNTEAFF	TGTGCCAGCAGCTTAATCGGGCACTCAAACACTGAAGCTTTCTTT
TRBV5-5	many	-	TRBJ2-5	CASSAGQIQETQYF	TGTGCCAGCAGCGCGGGACAGATTCAAGAGACCCAGTACTTC
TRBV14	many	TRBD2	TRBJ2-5	CASTTSRVAETQYF	TGTGCCAGTACGACTAGCAGGGTGGCAGAGACCCAGTACTTC
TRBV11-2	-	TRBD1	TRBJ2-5	CASSLRPQGADFETLYF	TGTGCCAGCAGCTTGAGGCCCCAGGGGGCGGACTTCGAGACCCTGTACTTC
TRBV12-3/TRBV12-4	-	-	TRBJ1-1	CASSPRRGVWDTDAFF	TGTGCCAGCAGTCCGAGAAGGGGGGTATGGGACACTGATGCTTTCTTT
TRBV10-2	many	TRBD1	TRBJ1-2	CASSEGQGDGYTF	TGCGCCAGCAGTGAGGGACAGGGGGATGGCTACACCTTC
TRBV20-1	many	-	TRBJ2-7	CSARGFRDGYEQYF	TGCAGTGCTAGGGGCTTCCGGGACGGCTACGAGCAGTACTTC
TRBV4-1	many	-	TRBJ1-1	CASSTPRGRPEAFF	TGCGCCAGCAGCACCCCCCGGGGCCGGCCTGAAGCTTTCTTT
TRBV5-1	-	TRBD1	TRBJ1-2	CASSFGQGFSMGYTF	TGCGCCAGCAGCTTCGGACAGGGCTTCTCGATGGGCTACACCTTC
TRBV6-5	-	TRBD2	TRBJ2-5	CASSYSSGASETQYF	TGTGCCAGCAGTTACTCCAGCGGGGCGAGCGAGACCCAGTACTTC
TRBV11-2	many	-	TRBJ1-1	CASSLLAGRLNTEAFF	TGTGCCAGCAGCTTACTGGCAGGGAGGTTGAACACTGAAGCTTTCTTT
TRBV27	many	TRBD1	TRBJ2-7	CASSLRDSYEQYF	TGTGCCAGCAGCCTTCGGGACAGCTACGAGCAGTACTTC
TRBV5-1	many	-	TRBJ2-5	CASSTPPYQETQYF	TGCGCCAGCAGCACCCCCCCGTACCAAGAGACCCAGTACTTC
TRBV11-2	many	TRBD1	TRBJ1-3	CASSLGQGASIGNTIYF	TGTGCCAGCAGCTTGGGACAGGGGGCTTCGATTGGAAACACCATATATTTT
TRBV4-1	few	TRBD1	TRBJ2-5	CASSNGQGPQETQYF	TGCGCCAGCAGCAACGGACAGGGCCCGCAGGAGACCCAGTACTTC
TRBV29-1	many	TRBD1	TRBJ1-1	CSVSTGTGITEAFF	TGCAGCGTTTCTACCGGGACAGGGATCACTGAAGCTTTCTTT
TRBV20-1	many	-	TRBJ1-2	CSARRQGLSYGYTF	TGCAGTGCTAGAAGGCAGGGGCTCTCCTATGGCTACACCTTC
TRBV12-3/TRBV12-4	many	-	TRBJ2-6	CASNEGEPMRANVLTF	TGTGCCAGCAACGAGGGGGAGCCGATGAGGGCCAACGTCCTGACTTTC